The source of this T cell receptor beta chain is a study of blood T cell repertoires in COVID-19. Background on the study: Italy, Spain and the United States were the sources of the convalescent and acute COVID-19 samples. Nucleic acid was either cDNA or gDNA, and it came from T cells, B-cell-depleted T cells, or PBMCs.

This clone showed up just a few times. Seattle-derived patients entered the study during active infection and were followed longitudinally. In the authors' methods: The authors estimated nucleated cell counts from reference gene primer amplification. Measured with immunoSEQ multiplex PCR; TCRdb has only the in-frame clones, and not every one. V and J calls and clone size are those listed in that table; D and trimming were worked out from the DNA. The sample records a few hundred thousand clones, about 89% being singletons. The CDR3 covers 13 residues. V was shortened by 5 bases and J by 0 bases, with 7 bases between the two germline ends. Per the germline V gene, CDR1 is SEHNR and CDR2 is FQNEAQ (reference sequence).

The sample consisted of peripheral blood. V gene TRBV7-9 combines with J gene TRBJ1-1, with D uncertain. This TCR derives from a woman in her thirties with COVID-19, enrolled during active disease. The CDR3 is CASSTSVNTEAFF. The DNA for the CDR3 is TGTGCCAGCAGCACCTCAGTGAACACTGAAGCTTTCTTT.